The present TCR beta chain was sequenced within a study of blood T cell repertoires in COVID-19. At the level of the study: PBMCs, B-cell-depleted T cells, or T cells were the source of the cDNA or gDNA that made up the material.

Authors' methods: From reference gene primer amplification, estimates of nucleated cell counts were derived. Using immunoSEQ multiplex PCR, the repertoire was profiled, and TCRdb retains in-frame clones only, with some absent. V and J calls and clone size are copied from that table; D and trimming were computed from the DNA. In the table there are 100,000 to 150,000 clones, about 91% of which are singletons. Trimming pared 6 bases from V and 8 bases from J, leaving 16 bases between. Looked up from germline, CDR1 is LGHDT and CDR2 is YNNKEL (reference sequence). This CDR3 has 13 amino acids. This clonotype was sampled from a man aged 45-65 years with acute or convalescent COVID-19. The J gene is TRBJ1-2, the V gene TRBV3-1 (or the pseudogene TRBV3-2); D is perhaps TRBD1 (5 bases). Sequenced sample: peripheral blood. CDR3 sequence (DNA): TGTGCCAGCAGTCCGGACACAGGAGAAGGCTACACCTTC. Its translation: CASSPDTGEGYTF.